The present entry profiles one T cell receptor beta chain with its context. Its cognate antigen is unknown. Profiled with immunoSEQ multiplex PCR; TCRdb holds only in-frame clones, not every one. This table has more than 70,000 clones, approximately 85% appearing once. The germline gives CDR1 SEHNR, CDR2 FQNEAQ (reference sequence). This CDR3 is built from 14 residues. Trimming removed 3 bases at V and 7 bases at J, with 15 bases between. The sample is drawn from a study of T cells in localized non-small cell lung cancer. Study conclusions and caveats: It was uninvolved adjacent lung that showed the highest T cell clonality, exceeding tumor.

The sequence was obtained from a man aged 40 to 69 with stage I lung adenocarcinoma. The chain carries TRBV7-9 and TRBJ1-2; D unresolved. Sample: peripheral blood, taken before any cancer treatment. CDR3 in DNA: TGTGCCAGCAGCTTTCCGTTTTTGAATTTTGGCTACACCTTC. It encodes CASSFPFLNFGYTF. The full variable domain, in which reference TRBV7-9 and TRBJ1-2 provide the parts outside the CDR3, is DTGVSQNPRHKITKRGQNVTFRCDPISEHNRLYWYRQTLGQGPEFLTYFQNEAQLEKSRLLSDRFSAERPKGSFSTLEIQRTEQGDSAMYLCASSFPFLNFGYTFGSGTRLTVV.